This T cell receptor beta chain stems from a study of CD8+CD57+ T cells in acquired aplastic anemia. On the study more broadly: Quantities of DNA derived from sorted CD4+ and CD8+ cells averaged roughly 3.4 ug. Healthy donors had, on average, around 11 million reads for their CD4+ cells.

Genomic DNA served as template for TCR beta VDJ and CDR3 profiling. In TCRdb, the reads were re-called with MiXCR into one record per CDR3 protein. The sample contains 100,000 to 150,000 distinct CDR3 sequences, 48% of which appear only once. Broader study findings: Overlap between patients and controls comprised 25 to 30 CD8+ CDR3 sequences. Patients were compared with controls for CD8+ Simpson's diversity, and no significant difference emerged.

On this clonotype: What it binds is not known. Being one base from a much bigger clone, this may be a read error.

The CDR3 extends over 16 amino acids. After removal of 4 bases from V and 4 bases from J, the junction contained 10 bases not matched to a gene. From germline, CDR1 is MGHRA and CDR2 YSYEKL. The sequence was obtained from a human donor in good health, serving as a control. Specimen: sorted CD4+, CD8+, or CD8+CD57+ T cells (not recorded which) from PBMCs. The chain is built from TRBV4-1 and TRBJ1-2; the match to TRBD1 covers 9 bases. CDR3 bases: TGCGCCAGCAGCCGGCTGGGACAGGGCGATACCTATGGCTACACCTTC. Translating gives CASSRLGQGDTYGYTF.